Here is one T cell receptor beta chain with its context. It was genomic DNA that served as the template for profiling TCR beta VDJ and CDR3. TCRdb ran MiXCR on the reads and lists one entry per CDR3 protein. The sample has roughly 200,000 distinct CDR3 sequences, 61% seen once. The data are from a study of CD8+CD57+ T cells in acquired aplastic anemia. Study-level information: Read counts for CD4+ cells (from healthy donors) averaged roughly 11 million.

Between the trimmed V and J ends, which lost 3 bases and 4 bases, there was a span of 18 bases. CDR1 is SGHTA, CDR2 FQGNSA, per germline. This CDR3 contains 16 residues. The rearrangement links TRBV7-2 to TRBJ1-2, with D maybe TRBD1 (6 bases). Material: sorted CD4+, CD8+, or CD8+CD57+ T cells (not recorded which) from PBMCs. The sequence was obtained from a human donor in good health. CDR3 sequence: CASSLGAGAEVYGYTF. The CDR3 DNA reads TGTGCCAGCAGCTTGGGGGCGGGGGCGGAGGTCTATGGCTACACCTTC.